The subject of this entry is one T cell receptor (beta chain). The specificity of this receptor is unknown. Base qualities are missing; no much larger clone stands one base away. An Illumina MiSeq was used to sequence the TCRbeta libraries, yielding an average of approximately 40,000 productive templates per sample. The immunoSEQ assay, which uses multiplex PCR amplification, was used to generate TCRbeta CDR3 libraries. Per the original workflow: Repertoire diversity was computed as previously defined, with values near 0 indicating extremely monoclonal samples. Imported from immuneACCESS, the table was reduced by TCRdb to in-frame sequences with V and J called. These copies leave out some clones; in studies compared against another copy, an unresolved V gene accounts for under half, and the cause of the remainder is not known. That table gives V, J and clone size, and the DNA gave D and trimming. The sample profile shows 35,000 to 40,000 clones; around nine tenths of them were found once. The ten biggest clones cover 0.43% of the sample.

The sample is drawn from a study of STAT3 mutations in large granular lymphocyte leukemia (dated by TCRdb to the late 2010s). Study-wide context: About half of the T-LGLL patients who underwent longitudinal sequencing carried canonical activating STAT3 mutations. From an initial cohort of 207 LGL patients, approximately 19 representative T-LGLL cases were picked for longitudinal TCRbeta and STAT3 sequencing. Patients were sequenced at approximately 4.4 time points on average, with the number of samplings per patient ranging from 2 to 8. Serial deep sequencing of TCRbeta CDR3 and STAT3 was performed in patients with T-cell large granular lymphocyte leukemia to reconstruct clonal hierarchy and dynamics. Over half of the T-LGLL patients were given one or more immunosuppressive therapy regimens, and around 40% of those treated had a hematologic response. As controls, the study also included longitudinal sequencing of a couple of patients with natural killer LGL leukemia. Here is what the overall study found, with its caveats: TCR clonotype switching after therapy was observed in 6 of 18 patients, and all newly emerging clones were found to be STAT3 wild type. Because no samples were available when a clone first appeared, clonal expansion was inferred from samplings taken at other points. All T-LGLL patients had at least one immunodominant TCRbeta clonotype, and roughly half had multiple immunodominant subclonotypes. Persisting codominant clonotypes in some patients meant a small but highly pathogenic clone may have been missed. The linking of therapy response to changes in TCR clonal burden was complicated by variable intervals between samplings and differing treatment regimens. Several patients had a dominant TCR clone burden greater than the STAT3 mutant burden, which suggests that the STAT3 mutation arose secondarily within a clone that had already expanded.

From cysteine to phenylalanine, the CDR3 is 15 amino acids long. Just the 45-base CDR3 DNA is kept, in frame starting at base 1. The germline V gene (reference sequence) sets CDR1 to SGHNT and CDR2 to YYREEE. Trimmed from V: 1 base; trimmed from J: 7 bases; junction bases lacking a gene match: 4. The same DNA, extracted from blood mononuclear cells, served for both the TCR sequencing and the STAT3 sequencing. This receptor was taken from a human donor with T large granular lymphocyte leukemia. Some clones in this sample may be carry-over from other donors' samples. Sequencing was performed on PBMCs. Recombination joined TRBV5-4 with TRBJ2-2, and 10 junctional nucleotides match TRBD2. CDR3 loop: CASSLSGGASGELFF. The DNA sequence is as follows: TGTGCCAGCAGCTTGAGCGGGGGGGCGAGCGGGGAGCTGTTTTTT.